The clone carrying this T cell receptor beta chain was found many times. The data derive from a study of T-cell reconstitution after alpha-beta-depleted transplantation in children. Unique molecular identifiers were used to barcode this TCRbeta library. Using its own MiXCR run on the PCR reads, TCRdb lists one record per CDR3 protein. In the table there are some 490,000 distinct CDR3 sequences, 12% of which are singletons. V was clipped by 7 bases and J by 6 bases; unmatched bases: 8. This CDR3 has 14 residues. Per germline, CDR1 LGHNA and CDR2 YNFKEQ. The sample in question was PBMCs from the stem cell graft donor, obtained from the stem cell graft. This chain links TRBV4-2 with TRBJ1-2, with 10 bases matching TRBD1. The sequence derives from a human donor who donated a stem cell graft to a child with combined immunodeficiency. CDR3: CASMQGQGMHGYTF. The CDR3 DNA sequence: TGTGCCAGCATGCAGGGACAGGGGATGCATGGCTACACCTTC.